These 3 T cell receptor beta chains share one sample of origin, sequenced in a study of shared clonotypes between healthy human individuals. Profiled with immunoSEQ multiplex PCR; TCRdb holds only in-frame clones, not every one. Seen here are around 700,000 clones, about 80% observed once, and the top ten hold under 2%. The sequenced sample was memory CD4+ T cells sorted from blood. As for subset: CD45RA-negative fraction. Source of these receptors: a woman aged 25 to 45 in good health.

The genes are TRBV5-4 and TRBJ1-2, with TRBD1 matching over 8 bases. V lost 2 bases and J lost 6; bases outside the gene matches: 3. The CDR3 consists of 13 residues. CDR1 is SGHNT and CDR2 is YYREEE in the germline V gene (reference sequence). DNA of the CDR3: TGTGCCAGCAGCTTCGACAGGGGAGATGGCTACACCTTC. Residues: CASSFDRGDGYTF.

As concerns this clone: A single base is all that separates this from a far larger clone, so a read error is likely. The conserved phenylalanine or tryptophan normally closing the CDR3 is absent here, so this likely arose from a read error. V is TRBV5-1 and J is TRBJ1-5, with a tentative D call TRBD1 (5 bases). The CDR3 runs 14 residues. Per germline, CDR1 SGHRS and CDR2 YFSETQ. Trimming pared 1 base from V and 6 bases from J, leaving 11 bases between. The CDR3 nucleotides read TGCGCCAGCAGCTTGTCTTCCGGGACTCAGCCCCAGCATCTT. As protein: CASSLSSGTQPQHL.

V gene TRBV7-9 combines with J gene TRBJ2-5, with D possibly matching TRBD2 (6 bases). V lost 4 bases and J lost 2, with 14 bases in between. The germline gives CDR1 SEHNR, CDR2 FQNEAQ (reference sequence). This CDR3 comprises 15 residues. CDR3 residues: CASSSLPGRQETQYF. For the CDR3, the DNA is TGTGCCAGCAGCTCCCTCCCGGGGAGGCAAGAGACCCAGTACTTC.